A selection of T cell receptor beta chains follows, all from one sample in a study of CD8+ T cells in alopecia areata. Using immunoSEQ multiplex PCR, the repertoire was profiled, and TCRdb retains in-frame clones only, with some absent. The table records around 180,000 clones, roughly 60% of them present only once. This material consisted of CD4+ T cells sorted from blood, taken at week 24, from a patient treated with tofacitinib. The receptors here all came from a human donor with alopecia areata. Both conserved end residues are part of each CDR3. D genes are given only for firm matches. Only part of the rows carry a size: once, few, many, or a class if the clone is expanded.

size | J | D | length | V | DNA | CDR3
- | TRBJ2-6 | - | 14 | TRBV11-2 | TGTGCCAGCAGCTTAACGTTGGGGGCCAACGTCCTGACTTTC | CASSLTLGANVLTF
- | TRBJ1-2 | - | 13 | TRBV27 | TGTGCCAGCAGTTTTGGGAGGGACTATGGCTACACCTTC | CASSFGRDYGYTF
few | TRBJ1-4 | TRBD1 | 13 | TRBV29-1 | TGCAGCGCAGGACAGGGGTTGAGGGAAAAACTGTTTTTT | CSAGQGLREKLFF
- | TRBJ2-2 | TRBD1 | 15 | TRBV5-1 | TGCGCCAGCAGCCAACTCCAGGGGGCGACCGGGGAGCTGTTTTTT | CASSQLQGATGELFF
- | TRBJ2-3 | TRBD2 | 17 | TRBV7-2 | TGTGCCAGCAGTTCCCCCGTAGCGGGGGGCCCCACAGATACGCAGTATTTT | CASSSPVAGGPTDTQYF
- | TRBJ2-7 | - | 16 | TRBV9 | TGTGCCAGCAGCGTAGGAGCCGGGGGAATTCCCTACGAGCAGTACTTC | CASSVGAGGIPYEQYF
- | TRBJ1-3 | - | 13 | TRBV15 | TGTGCCACCAGAGCGGGGCCCGGAAACACCATATATTTT | CATRAGPGNTIYF
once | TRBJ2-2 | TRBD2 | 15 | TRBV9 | TGTGCCAGCAGCCCGGGACTAGCTTTAATCGGGGAGCTGTTTTTT | CASSPGLALIGELFF
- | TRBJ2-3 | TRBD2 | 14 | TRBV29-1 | TGCAGCGTTGAACCGGGACTAGCCACAGATACGCAGTATTTT | CSVEPGLATDTQYF
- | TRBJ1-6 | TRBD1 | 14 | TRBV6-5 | TGTGCCAGCGCCAGGGGGACAGGGACTTCACCCCTCCACTTT | CASARGTGTSPLHF
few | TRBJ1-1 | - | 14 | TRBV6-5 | TGTGCCAGCAGTCGGGCCCACAGGGACACTGAAGCTTTCTTT | CASSRAHRDTEAFF
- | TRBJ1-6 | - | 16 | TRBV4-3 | TGCGCCAGCAGCCAGATTTCTCGGGGGGGTAATTCACCCCTCCACTTT | CASSQISRGGNSPLHF
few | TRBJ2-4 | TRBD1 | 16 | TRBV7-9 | TGTGCCAGCAGCGCGAACCCGGGACAGGATAAAAACATTCAGTACTTC | CASSANPGQDKNIQYF
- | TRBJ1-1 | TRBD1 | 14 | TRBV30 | TGTGCCTGTACGACAGGGCTGCTCTCTTTTGAAGCTTTCTTT | CACTTGLLSFEAFF
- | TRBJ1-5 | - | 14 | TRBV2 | TGTGCCAGCGGGAACCGGGACGAAGATCAGCCCCAGCATTTT | CASGNRDEDQPQHF
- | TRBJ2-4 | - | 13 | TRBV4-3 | TGCGCCAGCAGCCAAGTGGGAGGAGACATTCAGTACTTC | CASSQVGGDIQYF
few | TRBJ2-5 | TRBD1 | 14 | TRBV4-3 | TGCGCCAGCAGCCAGGGGACAGGGGAGGAGACCCAGTACTTC | CASSQGTGEETQYF
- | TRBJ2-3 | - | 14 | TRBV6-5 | TGTGCCAGCAGTGATCAGCCAAGTGGGGATACGCAGTATTTT | CASSDQPSGDTQYF
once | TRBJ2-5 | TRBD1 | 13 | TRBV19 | TGTGCCAGTAGTCCAGGGGGCCGGGAGACCCAGTACTTC | CASSPGGRETQYF
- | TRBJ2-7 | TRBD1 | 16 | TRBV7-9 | TGTGCCAGCACCGCCTGGGACAGTCAAAGCTCCTACGAGCAGTACTTC | CASTAWDSQSSYEQYF
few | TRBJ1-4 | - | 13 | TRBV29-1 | TGCAGCGCCCTCGCTGAGCCAGGGGAAAAACTGTTTTTT | CSALAEPGEKLFF
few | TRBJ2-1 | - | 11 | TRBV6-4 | TGTGCCCACACCCAGGGGAATGAGCAGTTCTTC | CAHTQGNEQFF
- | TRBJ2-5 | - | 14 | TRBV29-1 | TGCAGCGTTGCTGGCCGATCCGCCCAAGAGACCCAGTACTTC | CSVAGRSAQETQYF
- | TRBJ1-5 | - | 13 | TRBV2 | TGTGCCAGCAGTGATCGTCTCGGGCAGCCCCAGCATTTT | CASSDRLGQPQHF
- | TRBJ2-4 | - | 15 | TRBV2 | TGTGCCAGCAGTATGGACAGTTTAGCCAAAAACATTCAGTACTTC | CASSMDSLAKNIQYF
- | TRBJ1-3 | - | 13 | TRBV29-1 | TGCAGCGTTGCGACAGTCAGTGGAAACACCATATATTTT | CSVATVSGNTIYF
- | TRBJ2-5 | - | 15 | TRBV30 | TGTGCCTGGAGTGTACGGGGTTTGGGGTCAGAGACCCAGTACTTC | CAWSVRGLGSETQYF
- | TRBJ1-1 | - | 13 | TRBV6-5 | TGTGCCAGCAGTTACTCGGCCTACACTGAAGCTTTCTTT | CASSYSAYTEAFF
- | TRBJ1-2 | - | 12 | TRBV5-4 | TGTGCCAGCAGACAAATGGGGAGCGGCTACACCTTC | CASRQMGSGYTF
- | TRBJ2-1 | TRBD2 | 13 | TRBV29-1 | TGCAGCGTGGGCTGGGGCGGGGGGAATGAGCAGTTCTTC | CSVGWGGGNEQFF
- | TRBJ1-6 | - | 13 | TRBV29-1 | TGCAGCGTTGAAAGTCACCCCGGTTCACCCCTCCACTTT | CSVESHPGSPLHF
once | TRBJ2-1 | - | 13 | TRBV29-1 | TGCAGCGTTGTAGTGAGACATGTACATGAGCAGTTCTTC | CSVVVRHVHEQFF
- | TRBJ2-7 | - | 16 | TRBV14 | TGTGCCAGCAGCCATCAACCTGGGACAAGAGCCTACGAGCAGTACTTC | CASSHQPGTRAYEQYF
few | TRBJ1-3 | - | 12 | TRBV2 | TGTGCCAGCAGTGAGAATGTGAACACCATATATTTT | CASSENVNTIYF
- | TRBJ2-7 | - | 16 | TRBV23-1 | TGCGCCAGCAGTAAAGACACAAGGGACCGACCCTACGAGCAGTACTTC | CASSKDTRDRPYEQYF
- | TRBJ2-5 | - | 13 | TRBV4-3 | TGCGCCAGCAGCCCTCAGGCAGGGGAAACCCAGTACTTC | CASSPQAGETQYF
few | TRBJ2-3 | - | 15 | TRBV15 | TGTGCCACCAGCAGAGCTTGGGGGCGACAAGATACGCAGTATTTT | CATSRAWGRQDTQYF
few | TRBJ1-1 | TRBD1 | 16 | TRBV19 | TGTGCCAGTAGTACACAACCGGGACAGCAAAAGACTGAAGCTTTCTTT | CASSTQPGQQKTEAFF
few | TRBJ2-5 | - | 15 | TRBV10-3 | TGTGCCATCACCTCCGCGGCCGGGCAGAAAGGTCCCCAGTACTTC | CAITSAAGQKGPQYF
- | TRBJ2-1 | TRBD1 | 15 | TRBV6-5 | TGTGCCAGCAGTTACTCGAGACAGGGGTATAGTGAGCAGTTCTTC | CASSYSRQGYSEQFF
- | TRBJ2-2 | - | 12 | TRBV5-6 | TGTGCCAGCAGCTTGGATACCGGGGAGCTGTTTTTT | CASSLDTGELFF
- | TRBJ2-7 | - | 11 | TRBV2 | TGTGCCAGCAGTTTCAGGGACGAGCAGTACTTC | CASSFRDEQYF
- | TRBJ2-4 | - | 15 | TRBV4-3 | TGCGCCAGCAGCCAAGAAGCAGGGGCCAAAAACATTCAGTACTTC | CASSQEAGAKNIQYF
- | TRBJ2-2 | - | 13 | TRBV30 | TGTGCCTGGGGCCAGAGAAACACCGGGGAGCTGTTTTTT | CAWGQRNTGELFF